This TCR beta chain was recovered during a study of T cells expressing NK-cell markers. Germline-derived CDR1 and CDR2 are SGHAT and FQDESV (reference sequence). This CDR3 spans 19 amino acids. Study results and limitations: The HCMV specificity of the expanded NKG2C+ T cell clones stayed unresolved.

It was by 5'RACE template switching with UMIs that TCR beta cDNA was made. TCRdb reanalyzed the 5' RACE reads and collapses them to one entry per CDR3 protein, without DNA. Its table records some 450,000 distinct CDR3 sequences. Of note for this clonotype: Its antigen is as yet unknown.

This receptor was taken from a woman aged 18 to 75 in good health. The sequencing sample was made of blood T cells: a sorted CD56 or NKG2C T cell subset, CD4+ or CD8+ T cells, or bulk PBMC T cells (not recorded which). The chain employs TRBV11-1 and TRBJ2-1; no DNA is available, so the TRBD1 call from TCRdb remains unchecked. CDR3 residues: CASSLVGRRSGILNNEQFF.